These T cell receptor beta chains were read from a single sample in a study of regulatory T cells in long-lasting Graves disease. TCRdb called the multiplex PCR reads again in MiXCR, with one record for every CDR3 protein. The sample records 310,000 or so distinct CDR3 sequences, 20% being singletons. The sample consisted of peripheral blood mononuclear cells (PBMCs), taken when the disease was refractory, from a patient treated with antithyroid drugs. These receptors all stem from a female donor with Graves disease. The CDR3 runs from the conserved cysteine through the conserved F or W. Each record gives: V gene, clone size, D gene, J gene, CDR3 protein, CDR3 DNA. D genes are given only for firm matches. Where a row states a size, it is once, few, many or the class of an expanded clone; other rows omit it.

V gene: TRBV28
clone size: many
D gene: -
J gene: TRBJ2-4
CDR3 protein: CASRIGSSKNIQYF
CDR3 DNA: TGTGCCAGCAGGATCGGCTCCTCCAAAAACATTCAGTACTTC

V gene: TRBV7-8
clone size: many
D gene: -
J gene: TRBJ1-5
CDR3 protein: CASSFTVENQPQHF
CDR3 DNA: TGTGCCAGCAGCTTTACAGTGGAAAATCAGCCCCAGCATTTT

V gene: TRBV7-3
clone size: -
D gene: -
J gene: TRBJ2-3
CDR3 protein: CASSLKITDTQYF
CDR3 DNA: TGTGCCAGCAGCTTAAAGATCACAGATACGCAGTATTTT

V gene: TRBV6-1
clone size: -
D gene: -
J gene: TRBJ1-2
CDR3 protein: CATEDSTNYGYTF
CDR3 DNA: TGTGCCACAGAGGACAGCACTAACTATGGCTACACCTTC

V gene: TRBV7-3
clone size: -
D gene: -
J gene: TRBJ2-5
CDR3 protein: CASSLKLAAQETQYF
CDR3 DNA: TGTGCCAGCAGCTTGAAGTTGGCTGCGCAAGAGACCCAGTACTTC

V gene: TRBV5-1
clone size: -
D gene: -
J gene: TRBJ2-5
CDR3 protein: CASSGDGQETQYF
CDR3 DNA: TGCGCCAGCAGCGGGGACGGACAAGAGACCCAGTACTTC

V gene: TRBV29-1
clone size: many
D gene: TRBD1
J gene: TRBJ1-2
CDR3 protein: CSVGDRVRSGYTF
CDR3 DNA: TGCAGCGTTGGGGACAGGGTTCGGAGTGGCTACACCTTC

V gene: TRBV24-1
clone size: -
D gene: -
J gene: TRBJ2-1
CDR3 protein: CATSDLQGSEQFF
CDR3 DNA: TGTGCCACCAGTGATTTGCAGGGGTCTGAGCAGTTCTTC

V gene: TRBV28
clone size: many
D gene: -
J gene: TRBJ2-7
CDR3 protein: CASCLAGLPYEQYF
CDR3 DNA: TGTGCCAGCTGTCTCGCGGGGCTCCCCTACGAGCAGTACTTC

V gene: TRBV7-9
clone size: -
D gene: -
J gene: TRBJ2-7
CDR3 protein: CASSDTGSIYEQYF
CDR3 DNA: TGTGCCAGCAGCGACACAGGGTCGATCTACGAGCAGTACTTC